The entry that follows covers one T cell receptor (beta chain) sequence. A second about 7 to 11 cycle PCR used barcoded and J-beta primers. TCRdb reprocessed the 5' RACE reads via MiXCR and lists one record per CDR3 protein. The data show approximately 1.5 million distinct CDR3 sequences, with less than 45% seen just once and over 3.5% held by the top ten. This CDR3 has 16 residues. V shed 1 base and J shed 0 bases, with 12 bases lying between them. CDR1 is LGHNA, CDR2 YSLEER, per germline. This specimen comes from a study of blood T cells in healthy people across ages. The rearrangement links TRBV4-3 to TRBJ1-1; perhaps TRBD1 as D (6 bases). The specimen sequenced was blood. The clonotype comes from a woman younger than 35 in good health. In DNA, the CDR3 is TGCGCCAGCAGCCAAGTGACTCAGGGGATGAACACTGAAGCTTTCTTT. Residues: CASSQVTQGMNTEAFF.